The following is a T cell receptor (beta chain) sequence with its context. Germline V gene lookup returns CDR1 LNHDA and CDR2 SQIVND (reference sequence). The CDR3 is made up of 16 amino acids. Trimming removed 0 bases at V and 3 bases at J, with 12 bases between. The sample belongs to a study of blood T cell repertoires in COVID-19. Study-level background: Specimens from acute and convalescent COVID-19 originated in the United States, Italy and Spain.

Residents of around 24 US areas, aged about 18 to 95 years, made up the participants. Categorization into cohorts depended on clinical history that participants reported. The data were produced by immunoSEQ multiplex PCR, yet TCRdb's version contains in-frame clones alone and is incomplete. This sample has 110,000 to 150,000 clones, with roughly 80% found just once. The source is a woman aged 18-29 years who had been exposed to COVID-19. This rearrangement joins TRBV19 to TRBJ2-1, with a possible D match to TRBD2 (6 bases). The source material was PBMCs or T cells enriched from blood (not recorded which). The CDR3 spells CASSIDWGGNYNEQFF. Here the CDR3 DNA reads TGTGCCAGTAGTATAGATTGGGGCGGGAACTACAATGAGCAGTTCTTC.